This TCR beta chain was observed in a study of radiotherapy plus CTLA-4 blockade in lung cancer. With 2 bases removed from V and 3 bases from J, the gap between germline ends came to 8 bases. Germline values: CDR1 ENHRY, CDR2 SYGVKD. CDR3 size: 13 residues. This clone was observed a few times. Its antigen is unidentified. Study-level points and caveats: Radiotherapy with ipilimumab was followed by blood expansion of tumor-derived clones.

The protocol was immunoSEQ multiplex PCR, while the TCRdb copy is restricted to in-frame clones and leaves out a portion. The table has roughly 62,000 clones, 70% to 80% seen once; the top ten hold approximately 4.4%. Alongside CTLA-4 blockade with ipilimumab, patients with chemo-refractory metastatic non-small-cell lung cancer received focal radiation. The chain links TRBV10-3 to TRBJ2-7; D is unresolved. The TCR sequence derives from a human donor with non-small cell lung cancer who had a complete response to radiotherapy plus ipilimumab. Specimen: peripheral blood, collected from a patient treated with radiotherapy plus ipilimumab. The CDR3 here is CAISEREFYEQYF. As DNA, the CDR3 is TGTGCCATCAGTGAGAGGGAATTCTACGAGCAGTACTTC.